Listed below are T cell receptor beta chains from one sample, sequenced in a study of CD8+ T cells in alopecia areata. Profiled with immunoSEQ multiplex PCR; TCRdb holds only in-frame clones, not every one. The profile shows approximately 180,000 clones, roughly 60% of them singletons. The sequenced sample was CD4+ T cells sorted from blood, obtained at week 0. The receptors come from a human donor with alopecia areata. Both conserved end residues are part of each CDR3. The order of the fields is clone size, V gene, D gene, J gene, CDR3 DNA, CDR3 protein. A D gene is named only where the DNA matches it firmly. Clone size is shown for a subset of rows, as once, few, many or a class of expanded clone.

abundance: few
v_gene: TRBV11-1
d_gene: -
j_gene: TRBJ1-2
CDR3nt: TGTGCCAGCAGCTTTAAAAGGGGTGGCTACACCTTC
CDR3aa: CASSFKRGGYTF

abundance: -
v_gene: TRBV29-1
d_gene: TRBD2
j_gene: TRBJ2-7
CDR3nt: TGCAGCGTTGAAATGGGGACTAGCAGTTACGAGCAGTACTTC
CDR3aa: CSVEMGTSSYEQYF

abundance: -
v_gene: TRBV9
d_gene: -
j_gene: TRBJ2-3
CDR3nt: TGTGCCAGCAGCGTAGTCTCCAGCACAGATACGCAGTATTTT
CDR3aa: CASSVVSSTDTQYF

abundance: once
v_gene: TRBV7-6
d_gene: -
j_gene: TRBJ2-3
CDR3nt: TGTGCCAGCAGCCGCGGACTGCCGCCTAGCACAGATACGCAGTATTTT
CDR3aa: CASSRGLPPSTDTQYF

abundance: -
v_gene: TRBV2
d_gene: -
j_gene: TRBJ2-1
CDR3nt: TGTGCCAGCACCCCGGCTCGACGACAGTTTGGGCAGTTCTTC
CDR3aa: CASTPARRQFGQFF

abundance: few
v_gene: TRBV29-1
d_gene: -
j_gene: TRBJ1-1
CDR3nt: TGCAGCGCCATACGGGGAGAGGGCACTGAAGCTTTCTTT
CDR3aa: CSAIRGEGTEAFF

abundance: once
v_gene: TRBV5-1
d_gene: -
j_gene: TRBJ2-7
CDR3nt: TGCGCCAGCAAAGGGGACACCACCTCCTACGAGCAGTACTTC
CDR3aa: CASKGDTTSYEQYF

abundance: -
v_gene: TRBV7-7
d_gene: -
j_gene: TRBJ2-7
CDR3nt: TGTGCCAGCAGCTTAGCCTCAACGGGGCAGCAGTACTTC
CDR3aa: CASSLASTGQQYF

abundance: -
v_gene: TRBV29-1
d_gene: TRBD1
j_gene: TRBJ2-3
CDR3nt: TGCAGCGGGGCAAGGGACAGTGCAGATACGCAGTATTTT
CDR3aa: CSGARDSADTQYF

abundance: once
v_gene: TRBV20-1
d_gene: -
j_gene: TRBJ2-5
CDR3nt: TGCAGTGCCCCGCTAGTTGAGACCCAGTACTTC
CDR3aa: CSAPLVETQYF

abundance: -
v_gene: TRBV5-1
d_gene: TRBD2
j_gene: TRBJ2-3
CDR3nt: TGCGCCAGCAGCTTGGGAGCGGGGGCCCTCACAGATACGCAGTATTTT
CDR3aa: CASSLGAGALTDTQYF

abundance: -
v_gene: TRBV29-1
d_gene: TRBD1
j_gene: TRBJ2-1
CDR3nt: TGCAGCGTTGGCGGGGGGACAGGGGGCTATGAGCAGTTCTTC
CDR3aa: CSVGGGTGGYEQFF

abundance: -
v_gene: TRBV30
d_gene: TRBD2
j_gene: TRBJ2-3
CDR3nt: TGTGCCTGGAGTGTTCTATTCGGGGGAGGGGATACGCAGTATTTT
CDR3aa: CAWSVLFGGGDTQYF

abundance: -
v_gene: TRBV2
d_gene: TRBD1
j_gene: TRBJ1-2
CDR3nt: TGTGCCAGCAGTGATCGTGTCAGGGGGTCTGGCTACACCTTC
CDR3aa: CASSDRVRGSGYTF

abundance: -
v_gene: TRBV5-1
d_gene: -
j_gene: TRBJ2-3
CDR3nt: TGCGCCAGCAGCTTGGAGGGCAGTACAGATACGCAGTATTTT
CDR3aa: CASSLEGSTDTQYF

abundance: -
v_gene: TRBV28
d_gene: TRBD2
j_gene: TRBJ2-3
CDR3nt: TGTGCCAGCAGCCCGGGGGGGCCCACAGATACGCAGTATTTT
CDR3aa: CASSPGGPTDTQYF

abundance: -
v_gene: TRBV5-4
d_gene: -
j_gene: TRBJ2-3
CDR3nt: TGTGCCAGCAGCTTGAACGGACAATCCACAGATACGCAGTATTTT
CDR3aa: CASSLNGQSTDTQYF

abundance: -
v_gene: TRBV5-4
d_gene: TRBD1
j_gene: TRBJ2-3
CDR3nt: TGTGCCAGCAGCAGGCGGACAGGGGGAACAGATACGCAGTATTTT
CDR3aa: CASSRRTGGTDTQYF

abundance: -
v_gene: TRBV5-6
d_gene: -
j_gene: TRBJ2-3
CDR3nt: TGTGCCAGCAGCAACACAGATACGCAGTATTTT
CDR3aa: CASSNTDTQYF

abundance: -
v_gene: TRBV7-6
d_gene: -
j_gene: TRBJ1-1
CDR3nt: TGTGCCAGCAGCTTAAAGACGAACACTGAAGCTTTCTTT
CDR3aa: CASSLKTNTEAFF

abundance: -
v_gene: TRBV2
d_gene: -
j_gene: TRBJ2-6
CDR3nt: TGTGCCAGCAGTGTGTACTCTGGGGCCAACGTCCTGACTTTC
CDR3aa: CASSVYSGANVLTF

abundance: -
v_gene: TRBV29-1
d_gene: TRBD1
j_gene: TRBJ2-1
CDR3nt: TGCAGCGTGAGGGACAGGGGCGAATACAATGAGCAGTTCTTC
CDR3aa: CSVRDRGEYNEQFF

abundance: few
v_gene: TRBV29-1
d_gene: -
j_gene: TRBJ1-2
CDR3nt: TGCAGCGTTGAACAGGGAAACTATGGCTACACCTTC
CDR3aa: CSVEQGNYGYTF

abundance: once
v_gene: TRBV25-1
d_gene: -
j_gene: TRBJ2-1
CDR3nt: TGTGCCAGCAGTGGACTACAGGGCAGTGAGCAGTTCTTC
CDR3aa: CASSGLQGSEQFF

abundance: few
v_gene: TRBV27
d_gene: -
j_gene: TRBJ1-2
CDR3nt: TGTGCCAGCGGGTCCGGGGGGGCGTATGGCTACACCTTC
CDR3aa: CASGSGGAYGYTF

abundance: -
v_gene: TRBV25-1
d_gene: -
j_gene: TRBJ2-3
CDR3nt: TGTGCCAGCAGTGTACCGTCGTTTGGGGGCCATTGGTATTTT
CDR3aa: CASSVPSFGGHWYF

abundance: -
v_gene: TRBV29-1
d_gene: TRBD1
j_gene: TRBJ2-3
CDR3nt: TGCAGCGATACGACAGGGACAGATACGCAGTATTTT
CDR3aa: CSDTTGTDTQYF

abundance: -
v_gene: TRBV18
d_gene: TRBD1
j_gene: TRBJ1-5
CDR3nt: TGTGCCAGCTCACCCAAGGAGGGGGCTGGGGAGCATTTT
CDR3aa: CASSPKEGAGEHF

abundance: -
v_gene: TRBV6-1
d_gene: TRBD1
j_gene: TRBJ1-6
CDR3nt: TGTGCCAGCAGTGAAGAGTTAGGGACAGGGACTTCACCCCTCCACTTT
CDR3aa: CASSEELGTGTSPLHF

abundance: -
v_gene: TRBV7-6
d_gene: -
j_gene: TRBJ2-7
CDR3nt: TGTGCCAGCAGCTTAGGGGGACGTCTAACAGGCGAGCAGTACTTC
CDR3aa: CASSLGGRLTGEQYF

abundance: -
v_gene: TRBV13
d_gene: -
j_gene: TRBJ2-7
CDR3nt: TGTGCCAGCAGCTTAACGGCTAGGACTGCTTCTAGTCCCTACGAGCAGTACTTC
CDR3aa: CASSLTARTASSPYEQYF

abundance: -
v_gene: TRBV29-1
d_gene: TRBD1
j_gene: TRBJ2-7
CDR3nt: TGCAGCGTTGTGGACAGGGCCTACGAGCAGTACTTC
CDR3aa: CSVVDRAYEQYF

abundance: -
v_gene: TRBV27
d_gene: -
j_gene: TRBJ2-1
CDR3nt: TGTGCCAGCAGTTTAAAGGGGCAGGGCCTGAGGAATGAGCAGTTCTTC
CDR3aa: CASSLKGQGLRNEQFF

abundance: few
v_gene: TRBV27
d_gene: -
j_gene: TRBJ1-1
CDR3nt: TGTGCCAGCAGTTCGTTACAGGGAACTGAAGCTTTCTTT
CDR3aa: CASSSLQGTEAFF

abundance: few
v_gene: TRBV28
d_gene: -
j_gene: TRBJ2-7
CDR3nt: TGTGCCAGCAGTAGAAAACAGGGATACATCTACGAGCAGTACTTC
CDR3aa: CASSRKQGYIYEQYF

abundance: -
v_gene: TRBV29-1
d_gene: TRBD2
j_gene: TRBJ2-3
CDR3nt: TGCAGCGTTGGCGCGGGGGGATCAGATACGCAGTATTTT
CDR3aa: CSVGAGGSDTQYF

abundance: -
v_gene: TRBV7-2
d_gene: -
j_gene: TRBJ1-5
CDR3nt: TGTGCCAGCAGCCTGTACGGGCTGAACAATCAGCCCCAGCATTTT
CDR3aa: CASSLYGLNNQPQHF

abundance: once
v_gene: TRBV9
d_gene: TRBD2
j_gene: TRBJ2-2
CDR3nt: TGTGCCAGCAGCGTAGGGGCCGGGACTAGCCGTTCCACCGGGGAGCTGTTTTTT
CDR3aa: CASSVGAGTSRSTGELFF

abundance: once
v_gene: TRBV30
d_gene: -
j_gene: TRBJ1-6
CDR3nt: TGTGCCTGGACCGAGGGTGGGAATTCACCCCTCCACTTT
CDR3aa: CAWTEGGNSPLHF

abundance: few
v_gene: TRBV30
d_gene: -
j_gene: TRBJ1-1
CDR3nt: TGTGCCTGGTCAACTTATCCGATGAACACTGAAGCTTTCTTT
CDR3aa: CAWSTYPMNTEAFF

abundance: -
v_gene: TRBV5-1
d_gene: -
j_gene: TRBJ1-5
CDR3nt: TGCGCCAGCAGCTTGGATCAGGGGAGCAATCAGCCCCAGCATTTT
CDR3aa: CASSLDQGSNQPQHF

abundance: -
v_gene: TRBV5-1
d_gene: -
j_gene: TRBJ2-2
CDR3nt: TGCGCCAGCCGGGGAGATAACACCGGGGAGCTGTTTTTT
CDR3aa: CASRGDNTGELFF

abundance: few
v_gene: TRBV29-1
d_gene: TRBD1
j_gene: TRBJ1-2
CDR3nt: TGCAGCGTTGAAGATCTTGAGTGGACAGGACATTATGGCTACACCTTC
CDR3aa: CSVEDLEWTGHYGYTF

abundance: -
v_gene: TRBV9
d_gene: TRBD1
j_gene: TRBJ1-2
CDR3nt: TGTGCCAGCAGCGGGACAGGAGACGGCTACACCTTC
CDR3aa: CASSGTGDGYTF

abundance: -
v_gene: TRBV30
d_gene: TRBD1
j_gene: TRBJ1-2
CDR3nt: TGTGCCTGGAGATCCCCCGACAGGGCCCGGGGCTACACCTTC
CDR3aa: CAWRSPDRARGYTF

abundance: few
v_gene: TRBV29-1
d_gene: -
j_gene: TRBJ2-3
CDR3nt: TGCAGCGGTGGACCTAACGGCGCAGATACGCAGTATTTT
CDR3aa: CSGGPNGADTQYF

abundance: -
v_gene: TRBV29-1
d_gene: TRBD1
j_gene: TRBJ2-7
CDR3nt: TGCAGCGTGACCGGGACAGGGGCTCTCGAGCAGTACTTC
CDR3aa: CSVTGTGALEQYF

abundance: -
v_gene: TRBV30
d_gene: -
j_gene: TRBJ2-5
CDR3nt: TGTGCCTGGAGTGGTCCGAGGGAGACCCAGTACTTC
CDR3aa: CAWSGPRETQYF

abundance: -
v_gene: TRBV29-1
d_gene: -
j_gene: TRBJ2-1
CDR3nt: TGCAGCGTTGAGAGTTATCGGCAGGGCAATGAGCAGTTCTTC
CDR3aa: CSVESYRQGNEQFF

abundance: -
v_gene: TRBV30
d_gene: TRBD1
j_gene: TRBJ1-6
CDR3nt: TGTGCCTGGAGCACGGCTCCAGGGGGCGGTGATTCACCCCTCCACTTT
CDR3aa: CAWSTAPGGGDSPLHF

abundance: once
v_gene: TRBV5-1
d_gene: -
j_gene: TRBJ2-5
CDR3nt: TGCGCCAGCAGTTCAGGGGCCGGGACCCAGTACTTC
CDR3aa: CASSSGAGTQYF

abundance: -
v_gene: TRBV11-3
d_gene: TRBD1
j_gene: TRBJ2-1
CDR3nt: TGTGCCAGCAGCTTAGCGCGGGACAGGGTAAGCCACCAGTTCTTC
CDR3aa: CASSLARDRVSHQFF

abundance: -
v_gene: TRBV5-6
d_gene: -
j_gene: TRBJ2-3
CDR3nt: TGTGCCAGCAGCTTGCCCTGGGGAGGAACAGATACGCAGTATTTT
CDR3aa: CASSLPWGGTDTQYF

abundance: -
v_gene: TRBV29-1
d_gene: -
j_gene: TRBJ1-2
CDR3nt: TGCAGCGTTGAAGAGGGCTATGGCTACACCTTC
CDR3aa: CSVEEGYGYTF

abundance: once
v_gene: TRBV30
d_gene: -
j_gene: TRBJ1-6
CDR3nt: TGTGCCTGGACCACGGGGTCACCCCTCCACTTT
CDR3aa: CAWTTGSPLHF

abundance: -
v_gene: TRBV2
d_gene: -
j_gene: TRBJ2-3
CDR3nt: TGTGCCAGCAGCCAAGTCACAGATACGCAGTATTTT
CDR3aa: CASSQVTDTQYF